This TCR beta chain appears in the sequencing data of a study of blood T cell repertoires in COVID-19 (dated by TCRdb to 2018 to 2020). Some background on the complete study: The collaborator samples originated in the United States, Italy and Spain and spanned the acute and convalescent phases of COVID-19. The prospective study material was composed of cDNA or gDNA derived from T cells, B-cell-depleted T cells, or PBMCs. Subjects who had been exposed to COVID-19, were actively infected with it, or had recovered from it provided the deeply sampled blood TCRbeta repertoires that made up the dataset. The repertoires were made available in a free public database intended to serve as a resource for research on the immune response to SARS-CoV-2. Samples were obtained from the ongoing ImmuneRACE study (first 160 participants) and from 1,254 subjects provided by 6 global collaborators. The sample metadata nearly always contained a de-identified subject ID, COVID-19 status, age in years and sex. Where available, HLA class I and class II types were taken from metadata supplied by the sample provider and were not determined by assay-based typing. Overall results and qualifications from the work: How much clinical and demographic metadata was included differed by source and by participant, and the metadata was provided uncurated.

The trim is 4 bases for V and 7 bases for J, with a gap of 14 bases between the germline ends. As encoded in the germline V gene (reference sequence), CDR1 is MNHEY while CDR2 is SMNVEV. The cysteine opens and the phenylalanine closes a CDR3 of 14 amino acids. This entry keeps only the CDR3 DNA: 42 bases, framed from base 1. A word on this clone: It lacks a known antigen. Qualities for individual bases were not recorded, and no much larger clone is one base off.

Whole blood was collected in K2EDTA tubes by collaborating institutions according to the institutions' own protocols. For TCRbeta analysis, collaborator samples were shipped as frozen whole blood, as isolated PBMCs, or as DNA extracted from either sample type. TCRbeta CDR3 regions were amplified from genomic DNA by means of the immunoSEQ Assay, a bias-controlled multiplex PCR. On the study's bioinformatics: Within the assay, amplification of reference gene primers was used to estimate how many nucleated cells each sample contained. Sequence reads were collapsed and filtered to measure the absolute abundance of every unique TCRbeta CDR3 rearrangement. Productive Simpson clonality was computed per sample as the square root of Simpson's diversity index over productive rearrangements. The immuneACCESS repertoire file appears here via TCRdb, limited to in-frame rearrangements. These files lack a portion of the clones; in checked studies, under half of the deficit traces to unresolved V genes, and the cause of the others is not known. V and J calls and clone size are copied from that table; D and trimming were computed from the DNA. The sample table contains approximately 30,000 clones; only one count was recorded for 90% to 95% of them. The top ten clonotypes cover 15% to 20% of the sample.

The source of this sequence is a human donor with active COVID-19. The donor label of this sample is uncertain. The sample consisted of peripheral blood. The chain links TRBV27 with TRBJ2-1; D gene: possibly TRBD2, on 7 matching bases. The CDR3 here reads CASSWLGGGNEQFF. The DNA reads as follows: TGTGCCAGCAGTTGGCTAGGGGGGGGAAATGAGCAGTTCTTC.